This T cell receptor beta chain was recovered during a study of T cells after yellow fever vaccination. In TCRdb, the 5' RACE reads were re-called with MiXCR into one record per CDR3 protein. This table has some 300,000 distinct CDR3 sequences, about 3.5% appearing once. This clonotype was observed many times. The antigen remains undetermined. Study-wide results and caveats: Most primary-vaccination clones reappeared after the booster (about 97% CD4, approximately 88% CD8). One caveat is that FACS-sorted repertoires could contain abundant clonotypes contaminating from the bulk population.

This CDR3 is built from 12 residues. V was shortened by 2 bases and J by 4 bases, with 5 bases between the two germline ends. The germline V gene has CDR1 SGHVS and CDR2 FQNEAQ. V usage is TRBV7-8 and J usage is TRBJ2-5; D gene uncertain. The sample consisted of PBMCs, taken on the day of the yellow fever booster vaccination. The receptor was isolated from a man in his late teens or twenties who received the YFV17D yellow fever vaccine. The CDR3 is CASSLFSETQYF. Written as DNA, the CDR3 is TGTGCCAGCAGCTTATTCTCAGAGACCCAGTACTTC.